This T cell receptor beta chain derives from a study of T cell responses to AZD1222 COVID-19 vaccine. Study results and caveats: Repertoires were collected only later (after the peak T cell response had occurred).

CDR1 SGHTA and CDR2 FQGNSA come from the germline V gene. V was pared by 5 bases and J by 10 bases, with 15 bases between. This CDR3 has 13 amino acids. Remarks on this clone: Its antigen is as yet unknown.

The data were produced by immunoSEQ multiplex PCR, yet TCRdb's version contains in-frame clones alone and is incomplete. The sample yields 95,000 to 150,000 clones, around 87% seen once. The rearrangement joins TRBV7-2 to TRBJ2-1; D might be TRBD1 (6 bases). Sequencing used peripheral blood, obtained on day 0 of AZD1222 vaccination. This TCR was recovered from an adult in good health. CDR3 nucleotides: TGTGCCAGCAGCACTAGGACAGTGGGAGAGCAGTTCTTC. Amino acids: CASSTRTVGEQFF. The whole variable domain, filled in from reference TRBV7-2 and TRBJ2-1, reads GAGVSQSPSNKVTEKGKDVELRCDPISGHTALYWYRQSLGQGLEFLIYFQGNSAPDKSGLPSDRFSAERTGGSVSTLTIQRTQQEDSAVYLCASSTRTVGEQFFGPGTRLTVL.